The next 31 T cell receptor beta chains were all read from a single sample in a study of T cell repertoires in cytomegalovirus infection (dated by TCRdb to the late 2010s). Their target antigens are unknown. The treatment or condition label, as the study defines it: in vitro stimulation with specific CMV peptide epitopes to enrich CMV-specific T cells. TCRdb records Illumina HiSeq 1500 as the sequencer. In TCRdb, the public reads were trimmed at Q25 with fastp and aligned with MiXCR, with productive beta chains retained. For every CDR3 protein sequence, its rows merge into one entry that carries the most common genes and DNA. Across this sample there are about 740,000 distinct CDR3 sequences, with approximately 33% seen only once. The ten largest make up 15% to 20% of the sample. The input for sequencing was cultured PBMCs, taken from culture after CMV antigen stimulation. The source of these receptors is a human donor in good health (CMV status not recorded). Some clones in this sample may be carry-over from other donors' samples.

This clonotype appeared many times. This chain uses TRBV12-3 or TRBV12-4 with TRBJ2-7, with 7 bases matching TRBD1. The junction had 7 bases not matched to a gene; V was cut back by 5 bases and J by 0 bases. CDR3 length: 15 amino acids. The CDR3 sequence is CASSPGTAVSYEQYF. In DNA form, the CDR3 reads TGTGCCAGCAGTCCAGGGACAGCCGTCTCCTACGAGCAGTACTTC.

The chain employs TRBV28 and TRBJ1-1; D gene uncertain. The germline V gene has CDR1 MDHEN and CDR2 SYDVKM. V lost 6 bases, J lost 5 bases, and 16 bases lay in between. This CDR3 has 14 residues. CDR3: CASSLNSGDTEAFF. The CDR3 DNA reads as TGTGCCAGCAGCCTAAACTCTGGGGATACTGAAGCTTTCTTT.

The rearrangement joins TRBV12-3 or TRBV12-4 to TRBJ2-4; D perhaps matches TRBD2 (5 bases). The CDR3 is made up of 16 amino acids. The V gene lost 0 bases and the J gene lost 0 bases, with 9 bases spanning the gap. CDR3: CASSLAAGVAKNIQYF. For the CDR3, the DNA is TGTGCCAGCAGTTTAGCCGCCGGGGTAGCCAAAAACATTCAGTACTTC.

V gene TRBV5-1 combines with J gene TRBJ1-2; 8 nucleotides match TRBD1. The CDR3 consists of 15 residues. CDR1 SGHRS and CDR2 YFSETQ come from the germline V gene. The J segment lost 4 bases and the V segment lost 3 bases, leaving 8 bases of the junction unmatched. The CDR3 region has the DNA TGCGCCAGCAGCTCCACTCCAGGGGGCACCTATGGCTACACCTTC. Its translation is CASSSTPGGTYGYTF.

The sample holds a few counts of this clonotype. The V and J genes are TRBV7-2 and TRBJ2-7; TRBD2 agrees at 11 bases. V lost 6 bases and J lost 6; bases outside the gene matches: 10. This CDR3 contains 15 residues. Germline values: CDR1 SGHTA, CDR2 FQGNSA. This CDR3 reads CASSLTSGSGFEQYF. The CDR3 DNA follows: TGTGCCAGCAGTCTTACTAGCGGGAGCGGATTCGAGCAGTACTTC.

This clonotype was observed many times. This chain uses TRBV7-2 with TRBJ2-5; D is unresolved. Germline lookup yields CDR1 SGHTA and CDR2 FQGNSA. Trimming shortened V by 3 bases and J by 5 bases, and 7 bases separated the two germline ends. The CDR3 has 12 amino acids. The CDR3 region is CASSFKWETQYF. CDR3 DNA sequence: TGTGCCAGCAGCTTTAAATGGGAGACCCAGTACTTC.

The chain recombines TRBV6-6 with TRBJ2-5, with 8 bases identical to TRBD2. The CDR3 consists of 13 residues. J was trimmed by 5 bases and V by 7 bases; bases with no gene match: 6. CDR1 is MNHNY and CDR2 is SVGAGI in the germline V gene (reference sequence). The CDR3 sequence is CASTPAGVETQYF. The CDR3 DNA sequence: TGTGCCAGCACTCCAGCGGGAGTGGAGACCCAGTACTTC.

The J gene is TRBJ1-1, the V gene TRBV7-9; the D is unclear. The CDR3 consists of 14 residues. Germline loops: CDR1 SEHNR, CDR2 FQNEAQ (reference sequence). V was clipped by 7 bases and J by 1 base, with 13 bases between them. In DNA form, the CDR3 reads TGTGCCAGCAAAGGTAGTTTTCGGAACACTGAAGCTTTCTTT. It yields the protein CASKGSFRNTEAFF. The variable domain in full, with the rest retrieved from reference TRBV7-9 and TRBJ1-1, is DTGVSQNPRHKITKRGQNVTFRCDPISEHNRLYWYRQTLGQGPEFLTYFQNEAQLEKSRLLSDRFSAERPKGSFSTLEIQRTEQGDSAMYLCASKGSFRNTEAFFGQGTRLTVV.

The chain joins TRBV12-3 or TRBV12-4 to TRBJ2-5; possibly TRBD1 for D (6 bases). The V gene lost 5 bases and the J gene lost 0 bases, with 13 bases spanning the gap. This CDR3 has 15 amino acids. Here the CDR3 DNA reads TGTGCCAGCAGTAGACAGGCCCCGTACCAAGAGACCCAGTACTTC. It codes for CASSRQAPYQETQYF.

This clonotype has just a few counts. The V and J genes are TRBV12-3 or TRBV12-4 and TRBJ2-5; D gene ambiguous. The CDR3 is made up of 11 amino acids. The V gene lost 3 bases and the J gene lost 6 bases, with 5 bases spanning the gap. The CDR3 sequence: CASSFGKTQYF. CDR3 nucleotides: TGTGCCAGCAGTTTTGGAAAGACCCAGTACTTC.

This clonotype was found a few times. The CDR3 reads CSARGGLAGVNEQYF. The CDR3 nucleotides read TGCAGTGCTAGAGGGGGACTAGCGGGAGTAAACGAGCAGTACTTC. The chain links TRBV20-1 to TRBJ2-7, with 14 bases aligning to TRBD2. In germline, CDR1 is DFQATT, CDR2 SNEGSKA (reference sequence). The CDR3 contains 15 residues. Trimming at V came to 1 base and at J to 5 bases, leaving 4 bases not matched to a gene.

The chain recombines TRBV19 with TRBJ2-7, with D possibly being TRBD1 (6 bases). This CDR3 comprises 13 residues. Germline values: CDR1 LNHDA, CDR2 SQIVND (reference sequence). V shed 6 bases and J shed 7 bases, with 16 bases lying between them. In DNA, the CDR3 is TGTGCCAGTAGCAGACAGGCCGAAGGTGAGCAGTACTTC. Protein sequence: CASSRQAEGEQYF.

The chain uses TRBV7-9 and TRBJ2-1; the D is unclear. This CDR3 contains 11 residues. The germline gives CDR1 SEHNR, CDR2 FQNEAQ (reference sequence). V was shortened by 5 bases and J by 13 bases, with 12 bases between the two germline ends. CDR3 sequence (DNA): TGTGCCAGCAGCCCCGAATTAGAACAGTTCTTC. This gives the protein CASSPELEQFF.

This CDR3 is CASSALDRANYGYTF. DNA of the CDR3: TGTGCCAGCAGCGCATTAGACAGGGCTAACTATGGCTACACCTTC. V gene TRBV2 combines with J gene TRBJ1-2; 7 positions agree with TRBD1. The germline CDR1 and CDR2 sequences are SNHLY and FYNNEI. The junction had 7 bases not matched to a gene; V was cut back by 6 bases and J by 0 bases. This CDR3 contains 15 residues. The full variable domain, with the rest looked up from reference TRBV2 and TRBJ1-2, is EPEVTQTPSHQVTQMGQEVILRCVPISNHLYFYWYRQILGQKVEFLVSFYNNEISEKSEIFDDQFSVERPDGSNFTLKIRSTKLEDSAMYFCASSALDRANYGYTFGSGTRLTVV.

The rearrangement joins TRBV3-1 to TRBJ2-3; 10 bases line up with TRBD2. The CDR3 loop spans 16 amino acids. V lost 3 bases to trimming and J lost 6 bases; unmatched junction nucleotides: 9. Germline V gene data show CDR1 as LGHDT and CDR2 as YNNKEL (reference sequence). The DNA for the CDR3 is TGTGCCAGCAGCCATAGGCTAGCGGGGGTGGAGGATACGCAGTATTTT. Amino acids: CASSHRLAGVEDTQYF.

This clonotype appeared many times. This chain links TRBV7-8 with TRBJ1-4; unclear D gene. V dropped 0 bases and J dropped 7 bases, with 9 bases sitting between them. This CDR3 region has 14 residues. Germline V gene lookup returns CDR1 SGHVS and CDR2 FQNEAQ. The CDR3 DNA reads TGTGCCAGCAGCTTAGCGGCAGTTGGTGAAAAACTGTTTTTT. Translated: CASSLAAVGEKLFF.

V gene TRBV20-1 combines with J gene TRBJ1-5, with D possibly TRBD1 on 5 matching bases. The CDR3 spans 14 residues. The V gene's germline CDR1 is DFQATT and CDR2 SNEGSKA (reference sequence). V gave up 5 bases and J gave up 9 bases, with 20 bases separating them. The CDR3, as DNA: TGCAGTGCTCCGAAGGACCGGGGGGGGGGGCCCCAGCATTTT. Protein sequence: CSAPKDRGGGPQHF.

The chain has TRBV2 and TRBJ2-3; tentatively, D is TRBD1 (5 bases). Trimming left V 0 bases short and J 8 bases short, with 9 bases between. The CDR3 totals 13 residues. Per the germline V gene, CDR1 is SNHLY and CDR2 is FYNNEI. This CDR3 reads CASSEAIGVTQYF. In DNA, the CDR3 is TGTGCCAGCAGTGAAGCAATAGGGGTTACGCAGTATTTT.

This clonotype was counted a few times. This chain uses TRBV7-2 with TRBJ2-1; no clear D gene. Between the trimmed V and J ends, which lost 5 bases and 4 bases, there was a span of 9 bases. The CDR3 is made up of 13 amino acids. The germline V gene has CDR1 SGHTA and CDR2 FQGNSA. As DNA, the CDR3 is TGTGCCAGCAGCCCTCCGGCTTACAATGAGCAGTTCTTC. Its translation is CASSPPAYNEQFF.

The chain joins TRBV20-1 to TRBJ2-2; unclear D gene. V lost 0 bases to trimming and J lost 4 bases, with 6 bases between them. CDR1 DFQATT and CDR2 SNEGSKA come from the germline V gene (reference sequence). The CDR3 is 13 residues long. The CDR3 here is CSARDLATGELFF. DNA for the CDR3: TGCAGTGCTAGAGATCTTGCCACCGGGGAGCTGTTTTTT.

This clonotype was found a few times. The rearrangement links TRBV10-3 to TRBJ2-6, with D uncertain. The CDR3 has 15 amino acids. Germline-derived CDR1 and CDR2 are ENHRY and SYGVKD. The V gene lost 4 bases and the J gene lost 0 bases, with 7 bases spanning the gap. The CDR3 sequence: CAISAQYSGANVLTF. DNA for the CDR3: TGTGCCATCAGTGCGCAGTACTCTGGGGCCAACGTCCTGACTTTC.

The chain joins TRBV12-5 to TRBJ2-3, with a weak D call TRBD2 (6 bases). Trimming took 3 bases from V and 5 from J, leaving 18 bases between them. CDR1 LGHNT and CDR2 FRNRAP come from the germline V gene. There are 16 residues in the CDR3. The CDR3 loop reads CASGFGNRGGEDTQYF. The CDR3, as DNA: TGTGCTAGTGGTTTTGGCAATCGAGGCGGGGAAGATACGCAGTATTTT.

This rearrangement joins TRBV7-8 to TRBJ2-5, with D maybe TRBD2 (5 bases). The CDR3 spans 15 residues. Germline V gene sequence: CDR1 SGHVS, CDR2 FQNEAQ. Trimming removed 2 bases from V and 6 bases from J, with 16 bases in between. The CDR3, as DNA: TGTGCCAGCAGCTTAAGGAGGCTAGCTTGGCAGACCCAGTACTTC. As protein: CASSLRRLAWQTQYF. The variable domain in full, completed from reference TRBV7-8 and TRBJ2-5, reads GAGVSQSPRYKVAKRGQDVALRCDPISGHVSLFWYQQALGQGPEFLTYFQNEAQLDKSGLPSDRFFAERPEGSVSTLKIQRTQQEDSAVYLCASSLRRLAWQTQYFGPGTRLLVL.

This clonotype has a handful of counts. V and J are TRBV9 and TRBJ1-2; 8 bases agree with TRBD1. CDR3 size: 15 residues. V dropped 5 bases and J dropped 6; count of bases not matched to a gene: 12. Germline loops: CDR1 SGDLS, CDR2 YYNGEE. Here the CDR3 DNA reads TGTGCCAGCAGTGGGGACAGGCCAGGCAGGGATGGCTACACCTTC. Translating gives CASSGDRPGRDGYTF.

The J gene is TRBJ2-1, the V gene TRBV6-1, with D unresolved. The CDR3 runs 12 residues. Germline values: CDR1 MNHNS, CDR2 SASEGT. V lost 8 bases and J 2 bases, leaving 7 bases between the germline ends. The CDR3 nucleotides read TGTGCCAGCTGGGCTACCTACAATGAGCAGTTCTTC. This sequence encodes CASWATYNEQFF.

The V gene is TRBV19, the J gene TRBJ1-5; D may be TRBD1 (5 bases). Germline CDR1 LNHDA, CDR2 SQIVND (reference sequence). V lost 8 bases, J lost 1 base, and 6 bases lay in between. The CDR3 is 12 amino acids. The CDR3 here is CASRTSNQPQHF. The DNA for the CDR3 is TGTGCCAGTCGGACAAGCAATCAGCCCCAGCATTTT.

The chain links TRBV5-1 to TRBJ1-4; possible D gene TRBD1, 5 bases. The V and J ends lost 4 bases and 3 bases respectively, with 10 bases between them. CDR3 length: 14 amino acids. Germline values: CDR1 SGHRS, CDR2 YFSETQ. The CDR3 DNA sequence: TGCGCCAGCAGCGAGGGGAAGGCTAATGAAAAACTGTTTTTT. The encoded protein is CASSEGKANEKLFF.

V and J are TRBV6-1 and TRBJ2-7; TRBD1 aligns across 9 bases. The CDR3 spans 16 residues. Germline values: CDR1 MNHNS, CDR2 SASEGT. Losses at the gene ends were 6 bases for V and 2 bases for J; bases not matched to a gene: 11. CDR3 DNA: TGTGCCAGCAGCTCCCCCCCCGGGACAGGGCCCTACGAGCAGTACTTC. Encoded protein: CASSSPPGTGPYEQYF.

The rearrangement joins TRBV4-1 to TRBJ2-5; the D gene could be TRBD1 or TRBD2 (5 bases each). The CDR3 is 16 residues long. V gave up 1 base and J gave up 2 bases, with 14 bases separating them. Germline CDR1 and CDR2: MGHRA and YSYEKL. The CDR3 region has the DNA TGCGCCAGCAGCCAAGCCAGGGACGGCATGCAAGAGACCCAGTACTTC. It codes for CASSQARDGMQETQYF.

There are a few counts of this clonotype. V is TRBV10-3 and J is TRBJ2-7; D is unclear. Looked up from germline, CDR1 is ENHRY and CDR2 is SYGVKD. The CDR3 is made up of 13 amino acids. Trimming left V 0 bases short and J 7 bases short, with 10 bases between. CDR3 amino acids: CAISESVGEEQYF. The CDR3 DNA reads TGTGCCATCAGTGAGTCTGTAGGAGAAGAGCAGTACTTC.

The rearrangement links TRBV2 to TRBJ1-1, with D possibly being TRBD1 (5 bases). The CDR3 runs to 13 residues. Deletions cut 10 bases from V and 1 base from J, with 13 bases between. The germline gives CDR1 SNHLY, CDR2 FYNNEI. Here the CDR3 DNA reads TGTGCCACAACCCAGCAGGGGAACACTGAAGCTTTCTTT. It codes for CATTQQGNTEAFF.